This T cell receptor (beta chain) was found in a study of T-cell memory formation after mild COVID-19. Overall study: Most TCR clusters belonged to a single donor. Study observations and caveats: There were some responding clones in pre-infection memory, which suggested that cross-reactive memory had joined. Clones from the second wave (peaking day 37) had unconfirmed SARS-CoV-2 specificity. Later expanders leaned toward CD4+, whereas clones contracting from day 15 to 85 were balanced CD4/CD8.

About this clonotype itself: What it recognizes is unknown.

TCRdb passed the 5' RACE reads through MiXCR, listing each CDR3 protein once. The sample lists more than 70,000 distinct CDR3 sequences, about 15% occurring once. V was trimmed by 0 bases and J by 1 base, leaving 13 bases between them. The CDR3 runs 16 residues. Germline CDR1 reads SGDLS; CDR2 reads YYNGEE. The receptor was isolated from an adult woman who had mild COVID-19 (a few samples of this study predate the infection). Cell type and time point are not known. Input material: PBMCs or a T cell subset sorted from them (not recorded which). The genes are TRBV9 and TRBJ2-5; possible D gene TRBD1, 5 bases. The CDR3 reads CASSVGGLGRQETQYF. The CDR3 DNA reads as TGTGCCAGCAGCGTAGGTGGGTTGGGGCGCCAAGAGACCCAGTACTTC.